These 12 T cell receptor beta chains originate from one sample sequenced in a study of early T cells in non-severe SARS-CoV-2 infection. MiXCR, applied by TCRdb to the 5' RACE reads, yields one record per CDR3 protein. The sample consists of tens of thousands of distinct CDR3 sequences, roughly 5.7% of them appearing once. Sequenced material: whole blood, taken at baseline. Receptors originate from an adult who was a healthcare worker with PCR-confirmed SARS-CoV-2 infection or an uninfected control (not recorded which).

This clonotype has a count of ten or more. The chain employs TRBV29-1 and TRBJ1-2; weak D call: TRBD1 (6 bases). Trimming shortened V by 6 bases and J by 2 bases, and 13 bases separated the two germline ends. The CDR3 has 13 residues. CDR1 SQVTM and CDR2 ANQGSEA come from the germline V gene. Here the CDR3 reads CSVSDRSNYGYTF. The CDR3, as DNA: TGCAGCGTGTCTGACAGGTCAAACTATGGCTACACCTTC. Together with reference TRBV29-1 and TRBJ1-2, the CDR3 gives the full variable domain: SAVISQKPSRDICQRGTSLTIQCQVDSQVTMMFWYRQQPGQSLTLIATANQGSEATYESGFVIDKFPISRPNLTFSTLTVSNMSPEDSSIYLCSVSDRSNYGYTFGSGTRLTVV.

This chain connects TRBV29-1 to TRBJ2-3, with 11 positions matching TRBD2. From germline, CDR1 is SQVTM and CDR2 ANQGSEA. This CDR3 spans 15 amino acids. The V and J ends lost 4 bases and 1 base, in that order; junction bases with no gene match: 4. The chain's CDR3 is CSVAGTSGGTDTQYF. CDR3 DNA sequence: TGCAGCGTTGCCGGGACTAGCGGAGGCACAGATACGCAGTATTTT.

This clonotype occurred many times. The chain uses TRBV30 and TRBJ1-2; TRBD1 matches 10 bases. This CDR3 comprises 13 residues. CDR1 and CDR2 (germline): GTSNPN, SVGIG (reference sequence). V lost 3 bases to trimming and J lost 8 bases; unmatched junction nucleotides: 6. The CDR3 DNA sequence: TGTGCCTGGAGCCGGGACAGGGGATTAGGCTACACCTTC. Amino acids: CAWSRDRGLGYTF.

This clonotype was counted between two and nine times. The CDR3 bases are TGTGCCAGCTCACCAAAACAAGACACCGGGGAGCTGTTTTTT. This translates into CASSPKQDTGELFF. The V gene is TRBV18, the J gene TRBJ2-2; no clear D. Per germline, CDR1 KGHSH and CDR2 LQKENI. V lost 2 bases to trimming and J lost 3 bases, with 7 bases between them. The CDR3 runs to 14 residues. The entire variable domain, with the rest obtained from reference TRBV18 and TRBJ2-2, is as follows: NAGVMQNPRHLVRRRGQEARLRCSPMKGHSHVYWYRQLPEEGLKFMVYLQKENIIDESGMPKERFSAEFPKEGPSILRIQQVVRGDSAAYFCASSPKQDTGELFFGEGSRLTVL.

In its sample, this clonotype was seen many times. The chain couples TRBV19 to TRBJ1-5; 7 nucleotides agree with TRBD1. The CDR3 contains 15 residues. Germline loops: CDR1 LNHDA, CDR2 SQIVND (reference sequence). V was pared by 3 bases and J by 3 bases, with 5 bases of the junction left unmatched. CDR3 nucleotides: TGTGCCAGTAGTATCCGAGGGGGCTCCAATCAGCCCCAGCATTTT. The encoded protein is CASSIRGGSNQPQHF. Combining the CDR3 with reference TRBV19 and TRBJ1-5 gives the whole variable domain DGGITQSPKYLFRKEGQNVTLSCEQNLNHDAMYWYRQDPGQGLRLIYYSQIVNDFQKGDIAEGYSVSREKKESFPLTVTSAQKNPTAFYLCASSIRGGSNQPQHFGDGTRLSIL.

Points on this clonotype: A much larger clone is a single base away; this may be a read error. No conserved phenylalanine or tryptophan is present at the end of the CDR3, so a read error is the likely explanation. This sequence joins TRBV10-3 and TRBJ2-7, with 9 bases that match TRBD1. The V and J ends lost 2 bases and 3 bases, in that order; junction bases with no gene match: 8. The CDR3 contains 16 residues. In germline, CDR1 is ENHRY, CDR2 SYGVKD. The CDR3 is CAISEPDRGHVYEQYY. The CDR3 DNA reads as TGTGCCATCAGTGAGCCGGACAGGGGTCACGTCTACGAGCAGTACTAC.

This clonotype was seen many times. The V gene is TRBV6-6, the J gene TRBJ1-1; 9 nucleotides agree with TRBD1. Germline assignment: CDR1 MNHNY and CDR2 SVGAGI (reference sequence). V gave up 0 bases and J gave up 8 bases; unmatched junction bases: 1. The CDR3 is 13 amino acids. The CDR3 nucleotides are TGTGCCAGCAGTTACTCCGGGACAGGGGAAGCTTTCTTT. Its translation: CASSYSGTGEAFF.

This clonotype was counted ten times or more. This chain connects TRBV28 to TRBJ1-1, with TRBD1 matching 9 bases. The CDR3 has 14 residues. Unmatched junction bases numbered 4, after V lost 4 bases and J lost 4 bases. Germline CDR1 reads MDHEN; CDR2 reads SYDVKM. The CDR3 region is CASSWLTGGTEAFF. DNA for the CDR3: TGTGCCAGCAGTTGGTTGACAGGGGGCACTGAAGCTTTCTTT.

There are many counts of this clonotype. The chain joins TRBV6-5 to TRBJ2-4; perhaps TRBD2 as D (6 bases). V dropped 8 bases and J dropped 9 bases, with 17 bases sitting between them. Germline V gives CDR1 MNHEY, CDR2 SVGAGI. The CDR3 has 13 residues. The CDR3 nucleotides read TGTGCCAGCCTGGCACTAGCAGGTGGCATTCAGTACTTC. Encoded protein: CASLALAGGIQYF.

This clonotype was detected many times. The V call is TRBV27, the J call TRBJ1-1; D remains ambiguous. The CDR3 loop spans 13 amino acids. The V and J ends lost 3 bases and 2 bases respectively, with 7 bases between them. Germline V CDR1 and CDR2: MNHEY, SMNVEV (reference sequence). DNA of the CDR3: TGTGCCAGCAGTTTGGGCAGTAACACTGAAGCTTTCTTT. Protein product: CASSLGSNTEAFF.

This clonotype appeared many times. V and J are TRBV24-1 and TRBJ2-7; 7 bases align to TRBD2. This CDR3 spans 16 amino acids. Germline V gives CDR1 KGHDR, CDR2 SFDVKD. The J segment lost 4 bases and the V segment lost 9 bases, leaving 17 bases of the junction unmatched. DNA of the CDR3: TGTGCCACCCGGCATAGGACTAGAGGAGGGGTATACGAGCAGTACGTC. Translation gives CATRHRTRGGVYEQYV.

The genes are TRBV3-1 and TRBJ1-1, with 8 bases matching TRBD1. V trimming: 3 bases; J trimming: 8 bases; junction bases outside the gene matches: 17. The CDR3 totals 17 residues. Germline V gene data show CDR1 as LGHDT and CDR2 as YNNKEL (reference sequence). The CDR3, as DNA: TGTGCCAGCAGCCAGAATCCGGGACAGGCCCCAGGAGAAGAAGCTTTCTTT. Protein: CASSQNPGQAPGEEAFF.